The 5 T cell receptor beta chains below all came from one sample that was sequenced in a study of T cells in Graves' hyperthyroidism and ophthalmopathy. The investigators amplified TCR beta CDR3 regions from RNA transcripts. Initially, a first-round RT-PCR of the TCR CDR3 employed the HTBI primer set. Using its own MiXCR run on the multiplex PCR reads, TCRdb lists one record per CDR3 protein. The table lists around 760,000 distinct CDR3 sequences, 35% of them singletons. Source material: blood. These receptors came from a woman aged 40 to 49 with Graves' hyperthyroidism.

This clonotype was seen ten or more times. The chain has TRBV15 and TRBJ1-1; D call uncertain. The V and J ends lost 1 base and 8 bases respectively, with 8 bases between them. The CDR3 sequence is 12 residues long. CDR1 LNHNV and CDR2 YYDKDF come from the germline V gene (reference sequence). The CDR3 region is CATSRVGREAFF. The DNA of the CDR3 is TGTGCCACCAGCAGAGTAGGGAGGGAAGCTTTCTTT.

This sequence joins TRBV24-1 and TRBJ2-2; D is uncertain. The CDR3 is 17 residues long. From germline, CDR1 is KGHDR and CDR2 SFDVKD. With 3 bases removed from V and 0 bases from J, the gap between germline ends came to 13 bases. In nucleotides, the CDR3 is TGTGCCACCAGTGATCCATCTTGGGGAACGAACACCGGGGAGCTGTTTTTT. Translated: CATSDPSWGTNTGELFF.

The chain is built from TRBV28 and TRBJ2-2; D ambiguous. The V gene's germline CDR1 is MDHEN and CDR2 SYDVKM. The CDR3 extends over 16 amino acids. Trimming removed 6 bases from V and 3 bases from J, with 17 bases in between. The CDR3 DNA reads TGTGCCAGCAGGGATAGACCATCCGAATACACCGGGGAGCTGTTTTTT. Protein: CASRDRPSEYTGELFF.

This clonotype was counted many times. The gene calls are TRBV19 and TRBJ1-1; D is unclear. The V gene's germline CDR1 is LNHDA and CDR2 SQIVND (reference sequence). The CDR3 spans 12 residues. Trimming removed 1 base at V and 6 bases at J, with 6 bases between. This CDR3 is CASSIGRPEAFF. In nucleotides, the CDR3 is TGTGCCAGTAGTATAGGTAGACCTGAAGCTTTCTTT.

With respect to this clonotype: A much larger clone is a single base away; this may be a read error. This sequence joins TRBV20-1 and TRBJ1-1; unclear D gene. Germline V gene sequence: CDR1 DFQATT, CDR2 SNEGSKA (reference sequence). This CDR3 spans 12 amino acids. The CDR3 nucleotides read TGCAGTGCTAGAAATCTCGACACTGCAGCTTTCTTT. It encodes CSARNLDTAAFF.